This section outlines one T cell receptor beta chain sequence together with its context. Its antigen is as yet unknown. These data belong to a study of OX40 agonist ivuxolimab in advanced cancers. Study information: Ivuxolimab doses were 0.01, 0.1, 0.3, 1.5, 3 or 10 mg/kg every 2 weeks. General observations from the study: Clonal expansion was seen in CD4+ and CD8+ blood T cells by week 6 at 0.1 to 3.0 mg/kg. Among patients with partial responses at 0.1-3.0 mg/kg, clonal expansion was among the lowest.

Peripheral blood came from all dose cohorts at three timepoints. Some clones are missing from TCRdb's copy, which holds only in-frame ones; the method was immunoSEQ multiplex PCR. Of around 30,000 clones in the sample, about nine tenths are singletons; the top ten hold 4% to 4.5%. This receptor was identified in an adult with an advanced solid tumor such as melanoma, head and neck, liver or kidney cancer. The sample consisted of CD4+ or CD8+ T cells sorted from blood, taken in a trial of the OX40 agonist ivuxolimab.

CDR3 in amino acids: CASSPRGALGETQYF. DNA of the CDR3: TGTGCCAGCAGTCCCCGGGGAGCGTTGGGGGAGACCCAGTACTTC. The chain links TRBV2 to TRBJ2-5; D is possibly TRBD2 (5 bases). From germline, CDR1 is SNHLY and CDR2 FYNNEI. This CDR3 is 15 amino acids long. The V and J ends lost 5 bases and 5 bases respectively, with 18 bases between them.